This TCR beta chain came from a study of PD-1 blockade in mismatch repair-deficient tumors. This clone was found once. The CDR3 loop spans 12 amino acids. CDR1 and CDR2 from the germline V gene are MGHDK and SYGVNS. Trimming cost V 3 bases and J 4 bases, with 6 bases left between them. TCRdb's table, derived via immunoSEQ multiplex PCR, lists solely in-frame clones and lacks some. This table has approximately 120,000 clones, roughly nine tenths appearing once. The source material was peripheral blood, sampled 44 weeks after starting pembrolizumab. The chain recombines TRBV25-1 with TRBJ2-5; D not resolved. This sequence originates from an adult with mismatch repair-deficient cancer. CDR3 in amino acids: CASSDPGETQYF. CDR3 in DNA: TGTGCCAGCAGTGACCCCGGAGAGACCCAGTACTTC.